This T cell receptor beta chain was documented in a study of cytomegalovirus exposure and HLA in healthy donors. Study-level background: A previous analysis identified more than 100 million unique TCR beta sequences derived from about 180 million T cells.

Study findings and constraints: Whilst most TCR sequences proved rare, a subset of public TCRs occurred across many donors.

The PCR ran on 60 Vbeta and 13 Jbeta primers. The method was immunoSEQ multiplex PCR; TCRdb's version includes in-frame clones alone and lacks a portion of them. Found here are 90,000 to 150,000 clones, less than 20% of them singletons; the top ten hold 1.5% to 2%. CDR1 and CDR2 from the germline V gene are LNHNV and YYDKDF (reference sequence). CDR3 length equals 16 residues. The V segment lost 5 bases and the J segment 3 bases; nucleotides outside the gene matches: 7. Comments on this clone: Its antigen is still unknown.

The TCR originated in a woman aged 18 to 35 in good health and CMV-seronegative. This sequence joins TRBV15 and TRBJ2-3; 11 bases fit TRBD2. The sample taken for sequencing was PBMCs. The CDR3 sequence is CATSGYLAGGTDTQYF. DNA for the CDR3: TGTGCCACCAGCGGCTACTTAGCGGGGGGGACAGATACGCAGTATTTT.